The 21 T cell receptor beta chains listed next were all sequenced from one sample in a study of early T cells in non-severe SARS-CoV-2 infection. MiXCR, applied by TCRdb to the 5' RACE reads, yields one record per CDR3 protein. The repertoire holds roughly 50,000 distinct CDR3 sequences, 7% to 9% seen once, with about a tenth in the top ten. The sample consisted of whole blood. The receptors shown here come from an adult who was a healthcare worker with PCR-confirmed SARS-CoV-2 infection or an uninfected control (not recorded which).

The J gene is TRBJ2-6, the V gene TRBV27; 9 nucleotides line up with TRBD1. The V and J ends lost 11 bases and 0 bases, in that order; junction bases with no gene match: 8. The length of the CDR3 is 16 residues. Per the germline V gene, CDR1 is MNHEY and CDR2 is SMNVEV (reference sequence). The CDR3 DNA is TGTGCCCCGGGACAGGGTCATTTCTCTGGGGCCAACGTCCTGACTTTC. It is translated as CAPGQGHFSGANVLTF.

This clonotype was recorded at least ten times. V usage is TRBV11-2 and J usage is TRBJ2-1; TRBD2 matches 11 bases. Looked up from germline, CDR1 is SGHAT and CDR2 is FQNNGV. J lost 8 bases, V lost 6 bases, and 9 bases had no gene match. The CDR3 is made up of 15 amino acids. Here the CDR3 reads CASRRIAGGPHEQFF. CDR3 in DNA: TGTGCCAGCAGACGTATAGCGGGAGGGCCCCATGAGCAGTTCTTC.

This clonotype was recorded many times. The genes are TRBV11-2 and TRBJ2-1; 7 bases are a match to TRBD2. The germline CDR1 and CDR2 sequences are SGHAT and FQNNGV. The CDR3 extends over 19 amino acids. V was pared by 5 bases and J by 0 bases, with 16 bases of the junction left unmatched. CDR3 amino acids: CASSHPGASGGLSYNEQFF. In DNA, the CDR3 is TGTGCCAGCAGCCACCCCGGGGCTAGCGGAGGGCTCTCCTACAATGAGCAGTTCTTC. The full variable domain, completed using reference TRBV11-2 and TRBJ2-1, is EAGVAQSPRYKIIEKRQSVAFWCNPISGHATLYWYQQILGQGPKLLIQFQNNGVVDDSQLPKDRFSAERLKGVDSTLKIQPAKLEDSAVYLCASSHPGASGGLSYNEQFFGPGTRLTVL.

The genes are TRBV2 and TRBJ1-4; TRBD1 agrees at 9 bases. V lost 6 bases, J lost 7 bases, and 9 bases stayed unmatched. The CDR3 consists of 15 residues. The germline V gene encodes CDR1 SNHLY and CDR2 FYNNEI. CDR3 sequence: CASRNLQGAFEKLFF. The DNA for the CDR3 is TGTGCCAGCAGGAACCTACAGGGGGCCTTTGAAAAACTGTTTTTT.

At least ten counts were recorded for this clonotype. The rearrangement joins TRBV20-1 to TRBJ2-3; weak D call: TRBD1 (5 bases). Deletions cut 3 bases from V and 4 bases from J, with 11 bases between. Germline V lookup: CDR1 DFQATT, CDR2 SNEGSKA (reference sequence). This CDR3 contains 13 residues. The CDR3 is CSASRKGSDTQYF. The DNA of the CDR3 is TGCAGTGCTAGCCGAAAGGGGTCAGATACGCAGTATTTT.

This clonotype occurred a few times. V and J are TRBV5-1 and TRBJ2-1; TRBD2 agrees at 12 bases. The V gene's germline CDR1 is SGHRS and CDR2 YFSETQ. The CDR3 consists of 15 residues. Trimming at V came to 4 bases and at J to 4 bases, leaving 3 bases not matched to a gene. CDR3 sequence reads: CASSITSGGYNEQFF. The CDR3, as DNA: TGCGCCAGCAGCATAACTAGCGGGGGGTACAATGAGCAGTTCTTC.

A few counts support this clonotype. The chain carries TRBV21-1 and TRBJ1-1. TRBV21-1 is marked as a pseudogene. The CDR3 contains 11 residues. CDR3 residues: CASSKRTEAFF. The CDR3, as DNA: TGTGCCAGCAGCAAACGAACTGAAGCTTTCTTT.

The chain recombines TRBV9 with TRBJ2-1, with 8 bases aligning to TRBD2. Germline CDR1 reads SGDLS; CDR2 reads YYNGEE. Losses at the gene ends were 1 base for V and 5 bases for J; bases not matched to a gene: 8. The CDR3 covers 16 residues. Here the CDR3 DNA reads TGTGCCAGCAGCGTACAAGCGGGGGCAGCTAACAATGAGCAGTTCTTC. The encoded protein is CASSVQAGAANNEQFF.

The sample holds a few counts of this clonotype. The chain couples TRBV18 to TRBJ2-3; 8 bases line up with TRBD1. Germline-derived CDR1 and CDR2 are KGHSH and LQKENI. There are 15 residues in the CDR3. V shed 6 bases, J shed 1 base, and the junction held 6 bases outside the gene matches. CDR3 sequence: CASSTGTGGTDTQYF. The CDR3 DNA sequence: TGTGCCAGCTCGACCGGGACAGGAGGCACAGATACGCAGTATTTT.

For the CDR3, the DNA is TGTGCCAGCAGCTCCGCTAGCGGGCCATCCTACGAGCAGTACTTC. This gives the protein CASSSASGPSYEQYF. The chain joins TRBV7-2 to TRBJ2-7; 8 nucleotides agree with TRBD2. Germline V gives CDR1 SGHTA, CDR2 FQGNSA. J was trimmed by 1 base and V by 4 bases; bases with no gene match: 6. There are 15 residues in the CDR3. The full variable domain, rest sourced from reference TRBV7-2 and TRBJ2-7, is GAGVSQSPSNKVTEKGKDVELRCDPISGHTALYWYRQSLGQGLEFLIYFQGNSAPDKSGLPSDRFSAERTGGSVSTLTIQRTQQEDSAVYLCASSSASGPSYEQYFGPGTRLTVT.

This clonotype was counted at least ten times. This chain's CDR3 is CASSQEASGSVLTF. CDR3 bases: TGCGCCAGCAGCCAAGAAGCCTCTGGTTCCGTCCTGACTTTC. The V call is TRBV4-3, the J call TRBJ2-6; D not certain. V was shortened by 0 bases and J by 12 bases, with 12 bases between the two germline ends. There are 14 residues in the CDR3. CDR1 and CDR2 (germline): LGHNA, YSLEER.

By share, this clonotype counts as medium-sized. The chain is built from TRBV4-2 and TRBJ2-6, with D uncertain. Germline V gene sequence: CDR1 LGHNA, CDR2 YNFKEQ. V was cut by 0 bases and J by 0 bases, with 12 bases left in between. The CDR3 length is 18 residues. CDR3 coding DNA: TGTGCCAGCAGCCAAGATACCGCGGCGAGCTCTGGGGCCAACGTCCTGACTTTC. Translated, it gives CASSQDTAASSGANVLTF.

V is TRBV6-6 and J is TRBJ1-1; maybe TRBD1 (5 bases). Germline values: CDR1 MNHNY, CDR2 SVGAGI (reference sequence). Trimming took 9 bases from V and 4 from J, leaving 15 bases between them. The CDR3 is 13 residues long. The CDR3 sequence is CASYRLSGTEAFF. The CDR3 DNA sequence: TGTGCCAGTTACAGGCTATCGGGCACTGAAGCTTTCTTT.

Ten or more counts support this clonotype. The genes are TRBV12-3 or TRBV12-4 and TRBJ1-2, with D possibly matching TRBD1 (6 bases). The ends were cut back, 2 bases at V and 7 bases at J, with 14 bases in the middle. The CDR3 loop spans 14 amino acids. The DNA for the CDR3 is TGTGCCAGCAGTTTATCGGGGGCGGAAAGTGGCTACACCTTC. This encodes CASSLSGAESGYTF.

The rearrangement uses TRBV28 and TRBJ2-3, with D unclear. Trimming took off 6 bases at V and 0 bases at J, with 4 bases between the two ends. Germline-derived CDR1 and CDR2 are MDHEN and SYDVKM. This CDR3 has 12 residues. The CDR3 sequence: CASRASTDTQYF. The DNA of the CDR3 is TGTGCCAGCAGGGCTAGCACAGATACGCAGTATTTT.

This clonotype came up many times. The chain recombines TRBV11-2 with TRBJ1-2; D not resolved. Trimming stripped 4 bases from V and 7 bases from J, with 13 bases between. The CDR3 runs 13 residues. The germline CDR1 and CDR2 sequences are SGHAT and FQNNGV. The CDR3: CASSSIREIGYTF. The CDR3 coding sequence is TGTGCCAGCAGCTCCATCCGTGAAATTGGCTACACCTTC.

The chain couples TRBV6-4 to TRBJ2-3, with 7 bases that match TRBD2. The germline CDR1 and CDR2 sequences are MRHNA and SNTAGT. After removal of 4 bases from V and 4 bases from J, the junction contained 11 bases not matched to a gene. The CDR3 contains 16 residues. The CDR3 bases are TGTGCCAGCAGTGTAAAGATCGGGAGGCTTCCAGATACGCAGTATTTT. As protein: CASSVKIGRLPDTQYF.

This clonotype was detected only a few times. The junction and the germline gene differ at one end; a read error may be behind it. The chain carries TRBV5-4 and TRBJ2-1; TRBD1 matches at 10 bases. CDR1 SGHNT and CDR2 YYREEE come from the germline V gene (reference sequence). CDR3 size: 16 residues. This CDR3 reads CASSRRTGGPHNEQFF. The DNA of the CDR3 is TGCGCCAGCAGCCGTAGGACAGGGGGGCCCCACAATGAGCAGTTCTTC.

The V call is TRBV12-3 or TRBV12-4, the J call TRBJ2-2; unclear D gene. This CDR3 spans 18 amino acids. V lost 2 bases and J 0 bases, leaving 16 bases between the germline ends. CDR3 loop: CASSLLVGITANTGELFF. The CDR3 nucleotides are TGTGCCAGCAGTTTATTGGTGGGGATCACTGCGAACACCGGGGAGCTGTTTTTT.

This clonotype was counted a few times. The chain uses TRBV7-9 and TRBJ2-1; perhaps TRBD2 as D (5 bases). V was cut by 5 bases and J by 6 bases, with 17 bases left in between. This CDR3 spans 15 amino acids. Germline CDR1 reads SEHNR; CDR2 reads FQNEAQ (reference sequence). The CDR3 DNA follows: TGTGCCAGCAGCACACTCGGCGAGGGCGGCAATGAGCAGTTCTTC. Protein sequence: CASSTLGEGGNEQFF.

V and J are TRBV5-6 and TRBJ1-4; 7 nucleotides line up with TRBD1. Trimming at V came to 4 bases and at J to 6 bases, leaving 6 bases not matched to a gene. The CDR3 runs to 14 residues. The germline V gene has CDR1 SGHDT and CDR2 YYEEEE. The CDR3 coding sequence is TGTGCCAGCAGCAGGGGGCAGGGCGATGAAAAACTGTTTTTT. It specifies CASSRGQGDEKLFF. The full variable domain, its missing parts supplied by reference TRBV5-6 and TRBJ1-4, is DAGVTQSPTHLIKTRGQQVTLRCSPKSGHDTVSWYQQALGQGPQFIFQYYEEEERQRGNFPDRFSGHQFPNYSSELNVNALLLGDSALYLCASSRGQGDEKLFFGSGTQLSVL.